What follows is one T cell receptor (beta chain) and its context. Its antigen is unknown. One base away there is no much larger clone; base qualities are not given. The record originates from a study of control samples from healthy donors and cancer patients (TCRdb year 2020). The library was generated by the immunoSEQ multiplex PCR assay. Here the immuneACCESS table is served through TCRdb, limited to in-frame sequences with V and J called. Missing clones are a known gap in these copies; in checked studies unresolved V genes cover under half, and the rest lacks a known reason. For this sample the table gives 130,000 or so clones, of which around nine tenths were detected only once. Around 2.5% of the sample is taken by the ten largest. V gives up 9 bases and J gives up 1 base, and the segment between their germline ends measures 10 bases. Looking up the germline V gene yields CDR1 SGHVS and CDR2 FNYEAQ. From the cysteine through the phenylalanine, the CDR3 covers 13 amino acids. Only the CDR3 region is kept as DNA, spanning 39 bases read in frame from base 1.

The receptor was derived from a middle-aged man in good health. The receptor chain draws on TRBV7-6 and TRBJ2-4; the best D guess is TRBD1, with 6 bases matching. Sequencing was performed on blood. The encoded CDR3 is CASYRDAKNIQYF. DNA sequence: TGTGCCAGTTACAGGGATGCCAAAAACATTCAGTACTTC.